This T cell receptor (beta chain) was sequenced for a study of blood T cell repertoires in COVID-19. Trimming left V 5 bases short and J 3 bases short, with 8 bases between. The CDR3 spans 13 residues. Germline CDR1 reads SGHVS; CDR2 reads FQNEAQ. This table comes from immunoSEQ multiplex PCR, and its TCRdb copy is limited to in-frame clones, with some not included. The sample shows a few hundred thousand clones, around 89% of them seen only once. The chain uses TRBV7-8 and TRBJ1-3; no firm D call. The source material was peripheral blood. The TCR sequence derives from a woman aged 40 to 55 with COVID-19, enrolled during active disease. The CDR3 reads CASSPLFGNTIYF. The DNA of the CDR3 is TGTGCCAGCAGCCCACTCTTTGGAAACACCATATATTTT.